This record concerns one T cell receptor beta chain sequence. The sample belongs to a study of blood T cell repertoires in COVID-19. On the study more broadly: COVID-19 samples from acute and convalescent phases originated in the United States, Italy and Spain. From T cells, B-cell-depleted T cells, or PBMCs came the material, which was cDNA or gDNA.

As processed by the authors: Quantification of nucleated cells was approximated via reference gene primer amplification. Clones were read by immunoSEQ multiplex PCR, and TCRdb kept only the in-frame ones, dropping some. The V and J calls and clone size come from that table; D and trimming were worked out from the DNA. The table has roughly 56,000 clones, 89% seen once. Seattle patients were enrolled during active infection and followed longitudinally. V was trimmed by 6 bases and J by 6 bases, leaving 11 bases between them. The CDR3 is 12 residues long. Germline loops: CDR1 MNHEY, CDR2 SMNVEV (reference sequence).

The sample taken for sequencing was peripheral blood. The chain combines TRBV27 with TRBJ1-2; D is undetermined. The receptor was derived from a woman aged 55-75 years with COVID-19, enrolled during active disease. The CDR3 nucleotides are TGTGCCAGCAGCCCCGGGGTCGATGGCTACACCTTC. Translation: CASSPGVDGYTF.